This record concerns one T cell receptor beta chain sequence. Its specificity is not known. This sample was included in a study of a mutant IDH1 vaccine in newly diagnosed glioma. Across the study: It was radiotherapy, temozolomide, or both that patients received previously, with most receiving both.

Assay used: immunoSEQ multiplex PCR; TCRdb lists only in-frame clones, some missing. The sample comprises roughly 28,000 clones, more than 70% of which are singletons, and 8% to 10% rests with the top ten. Time point: week 23, last vaccination. Every vaccination contained 300 ug of the mutant IDH1 20-mer peptide and was paired with topical imiquimod. Germline CDR1 SQVTM, CDR2 ANQGSEA. J lost 7 bases, V lost 7 bases, and 9 bases had no gene match. The CDR3 spans 12 residues. This sequence originates from a woman aged 18-29 years with glioma. The rearrangement uses TRBV29-1 and TRBJ1-2; 7 nucleotides align to TRBD1. The specimen comprised PBMCs, sampled from a glioma patient whose treatment included an IDH1 peptide vaccine. Here the CDR3 reads CSGRQGTSGYTF. The CDR3 DNA reads TGCAGCGGTAGACAGGGCACCTCTGGCTACACCTTC.